This note documents a single T cell receptor beta chain sequence. Its antigen remains unknown. This sample was included in a study of Ad26.COV2.S vaccination and SARS-CoV-2 variants. Regarding the study as a whole: The TCR breadth and depth analyses may have produced an underestimate of total T cell responses.

V was clipped by 2 bases and J by 2 bases; unmatched bases: 3. The germline V gene encodes CDR1 MNHEY and CDR2 SVGEGT. The CDR3 extends over 15 amino acids. Treatment indicated: 19 received Ad26.COV2.S at low or high dose, single or two shots; roughly 5 received placebo; per-sample allocation not given. Samples were taken on day 63 after the first vaccine or placebo injection. Sequenced by immunoSEQ multiplex PCR; TCRdb stores in-frame clones only, minus some. Counted here are 350,000 to 450,000 clones, approximately 90% occurring once; the ten biggest clones make up around 1.7%. The TCR comes from a person between 18 and 65 years old who received the Ad26.COV2.S COVID-19 vaccine or a placebo. This chain connects TRBV6-2 or TRBV6-3 to TRBJ1-2; 9 bases fit TRBD1. The sequences come from peripheral blood, collected in a trial of Ad26.COV2.S vaccine versus placebo. The CDR3 DNA sequence: TGTGCCAGCAGTTACCGCGGACAGGGGAACTATGGCTACACCTTC. Residues: CASSYRGQGNYGYTF.